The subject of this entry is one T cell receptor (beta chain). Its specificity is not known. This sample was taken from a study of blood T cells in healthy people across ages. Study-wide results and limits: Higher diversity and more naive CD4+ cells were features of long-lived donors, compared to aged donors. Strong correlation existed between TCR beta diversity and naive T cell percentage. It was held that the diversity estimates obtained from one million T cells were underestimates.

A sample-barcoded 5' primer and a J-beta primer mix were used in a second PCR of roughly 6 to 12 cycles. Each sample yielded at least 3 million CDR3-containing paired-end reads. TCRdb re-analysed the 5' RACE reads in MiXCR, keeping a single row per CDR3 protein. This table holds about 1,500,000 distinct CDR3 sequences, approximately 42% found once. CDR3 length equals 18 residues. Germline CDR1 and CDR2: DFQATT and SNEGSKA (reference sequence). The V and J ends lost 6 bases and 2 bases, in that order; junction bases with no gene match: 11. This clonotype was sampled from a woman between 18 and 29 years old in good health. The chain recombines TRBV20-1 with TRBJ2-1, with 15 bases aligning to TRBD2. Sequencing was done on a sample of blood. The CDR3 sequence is CSALNGTSGGQPYNEQFF. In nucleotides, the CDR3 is TGCAGTGCCCTCAACGGGACTAGCGGGGGGCAGCCCTACAATGAGCAGTTCTTC.